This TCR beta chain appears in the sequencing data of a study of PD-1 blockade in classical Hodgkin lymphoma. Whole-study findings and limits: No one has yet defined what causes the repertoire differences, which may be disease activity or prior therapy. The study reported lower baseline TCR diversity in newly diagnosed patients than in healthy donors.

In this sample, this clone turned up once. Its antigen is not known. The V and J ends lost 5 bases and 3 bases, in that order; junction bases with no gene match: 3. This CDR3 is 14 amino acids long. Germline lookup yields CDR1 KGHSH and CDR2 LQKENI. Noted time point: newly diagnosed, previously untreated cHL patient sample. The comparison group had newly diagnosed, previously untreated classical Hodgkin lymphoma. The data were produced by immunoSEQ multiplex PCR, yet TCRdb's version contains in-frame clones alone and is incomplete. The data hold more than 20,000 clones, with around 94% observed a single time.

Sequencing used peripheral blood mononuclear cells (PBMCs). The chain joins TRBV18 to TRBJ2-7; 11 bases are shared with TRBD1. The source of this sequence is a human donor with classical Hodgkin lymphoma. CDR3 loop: CASSSGQGDYEQYF. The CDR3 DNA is TGTGCCAGCTCATCGGGACAGGGGGACTACGAGCAGTACTTC.